The 26 T cell receptor beta chains given below trace back to one sample, sequenced in a study of tumor-infiltrating lymphocytes in oesophageal squamous cell carcinoma. MiXCR, run by TCRdb on the PCR reads, gives a single entry per CDR3 protein. The sample has about 12,000 distinct CDR3 sequences, roughly half seen once. Sequenced sample: normal esophageal tissue next to the tumor. The receptors derive from a male donor with esophageal squamous cell carcinoma.

V is TRBV12-3 or TRBV12-4 and J is TRBJ2-7; D call uncertain. Near its end, the DNA agrees better with TRBJ1-2, so the J call may be wrong. This CDR3 has 15 residues. The CDR3 is CASSGNKWRKGGYTF. For the CDR3, the DNA is TGTGCCAGCAGCGGAAACAAGTGGAGAAAGGGTGGCTACACCTTC.

This clonotype was counted at least ten times. A much larger clone differs from this one at a single base, so this may be a read error. The V call is TRBV6-1, the J call TRBJ2-5; the D call may be TRBD1 or TRBD2 (6 bases each). Germline CDR1 and CDR2: MNHNS and SASEGT. The CDR3 covers 13 residues. Trimming cost V 5 bases and J 11 bases, with 18 bases left between them. CDR3 nucleotide sequence: TGTGCCAGCAGTAGGGGGGCCTTCAATGAGCAGTACTTC. Its protein is CASSRGAFNEQYF.

This clonotype has at least ten counts. The rearrangement joins TRBV7-2 to TRBJ2-5, with TRBD2 matching 7 bases. J gave up 4 bases and V 7 bases, and 6 bases lay outside the gene matches. CDR1 and CDR2 (germline): SGHTA, FQGNSA. The CDR3 spans 13 residues. CDR3 DNA: TGTGCCAGCACTTTTACGGGGGGAGAGACCCAGTACTTC. Protein product: CASTFTGGETQYF.

This rearrangement joins TRBV5-5 to TRBJ1-1; D is undetermined. Gene TRBJ2-2 matches the end of the DNA better, so the J call may be wrong. CDR3 length equals 17 residues. CDR1 SGHKS and CDR2 YYEKEE come from the germline V gene (reference sequence). The CDR3 spells CASSDGLWPRDTGELFF. CDR3 coding DNA: TGTGCCAGCAGCGACGGCCTTTGGCCTCGGGACACCGGGGAGCTGTTTTTT.

The sample holds many counts of this clonotype. This chain uses TRBV6-1 with TRBJ1-1, with 7 bases lining up with TRBD1. In germline, CDR1 is MNHNS, CDR2 SASEGT. Losses at the gene ends were 5 bases for V and 1 base for J; bases not matched to a gene: 7. The CDR3 consists of 15 residues. CDR3 DNA sequence: TGTGCCAGCAGTTCCCTGGGACAGCCGAACACTGAAGCTTTCTTT. Translating it yields CASSSLGQPNTEAFF.

In this sample, this clonotype turned up many times. The chain couples TRBV5-1 to TRBJ1-1; maybe TRBD1 (6 bases). Germline loops: CDR1 SGHRS, CDR2 YFSETQ. Trimming shortened V by 5 bases and J by 8 bases, and 16 bases separated the two germline ends. The CDR3 runs to 13 residues. The CDR3 DNA is TGCGCCAGCAGTCGGGACATGTCCGCCGAAGCTTTCTTT. Translated: CASSRDMSAEAFF.

This clonotype was seen repeatedly, ten times or more. This chain joins TRBV7-9 and TRBJ2-7, with D hard to call. Germline CDR1 is SEHNR and CDR2 is FQNEAQ (reference sequence). V was clipped by 3 bases and J by 2 bases, with 5 bases between them. This CDR3 contains 12 residues. The CDR3 reads CASSFKAYEQYF. In nucleotides, the CDR3 is TGTGCCAGCAGCTTTAAAGCCTACGAGCAGTACTTC.

The chain is built from TRBV12-3 or TRBV12-4 and TRBJ1-2; tentatively, D is TRBD1 (5 bases). Trimming took 5 bases from V and 8 from J, leaving 15 bases between them. The CDR3 loop spans 13 amino acids. The CDR3 sequence: CASSPLGDLGYTF. In DNA form, the CDR3 reads TGTGCCAGCAGTCCCTTGGGGGACTTGGGCTACACCTTC.

This clonotype is medium-sized by share. The chain combines TRBV7-3 with TRBJ1-2, with D maybe TRBD1 (5 bases). Germline V gene lookup returns CDR1 SGHTA and CDR2 FQGTGA. V was cut by 2 bases and J by 7 bases, with 11 bases left in between. This CDR3 spans 13 amino acids. The CDR3 spells CASSLGRGRGYTF. CDR3 nucleotides: TGTGCCAGCAGCTTAGGGAGGGGACGTGGCTACACCTTC.

The V gene is TRBV24-1, the J gene TRBJ2-5; unclear D gene. The CDR3 totals 13 residues. Trimming left V 2 bases short and J 11 bases short, with 14 bases between. Germline V gene data show CDR1 as KGHDR and CDR2 as SFDVKD. DNA for the CDR3: TGTGCCACCAGTGATTCTCAGTTTAATGAGCAGTACTTC. Translating it yields CATSDSQFNEQYF.

This clonotype was seen a single time. The chain uses TRBV6-1 and TRBJ2-1; D is uncertain. The CDR3 runs to 11 residues. V shed 5 bases and J shed 5 bases, with 4 bases lying between them. Per the germline V gene, CDR1 is MNHNS and CDR2 is SASEGT. This CDR3 is CASSINNEQFF. CDR3 coding DNA: TGTGCCAGCAGTATCAACAATGAGCAGTTCTTC.

The V call is TRBV12-3 or TRBV12-4, the J call TRBJ2-3, with D uncertain. The assigned J gene may be wrong: the sequence end matches TRBJ2-1 better. The CDR3 covers 17 residues. The DNA of the CDR3 is TGTGCCAGCAGCTACGCAGGCAGCAGTTTGGAATACAATGAGCAGTTCTTC. Amino acids: CASSYAGSSLEYNEQFF.

The V call is TRBV7-3, the J call TRBJ2-7; the D is unclear. Trimming pared 7 bases from V and 4 bases from J, leaving 5 bases between. Germline CDR1 and CDR2: SGHTA and FQGTGA. This CDR3 is 10 amino acids long. CDR3 in amino acids: CASNPYEQYF. The CDR3 DNA is TGTGCCAGCAACCCATACGAGCAGTACTTC.

This clonotype was recorded many times. This chain links TRBV24-1 with TRBJ2-1; the D gene is possibly TRBD2 (5 bases). The V gene's germline CDR1 is KGHDR and CDR2 SFDVKD. V dropped 3 bases and J dropped 4 bases, with 6 bases sitting between them. The CDR3 extends over 13 amino acids. In nucleotides, the CDR3 is TGTGCCACCAGTGATGAGCGGTACAATGAGCAGTTCTTC. Amino acid sequence: CATSDERYNEQFF.

The chain joins TRBV6-1 to TRBJ2-6; D is unresolved. V gave up 4 bases and J gave up 0 bases, with 7 bases separating them. The CDR3 sequence is 15 residues long. Germline CDR1 MNHNS, CDR2 SASEGT. In DNA form, the CDR3 reads TGTGCCAGCAGTGTAGTTCCCTCTGGGGCCAACGTCCTGACTTTC. It is translated as CASSVVPSGANVLTF.

Within the sample, this clonotype is medium-sized. The V call is TRBV10-1, the J call TRBJ1-1; D possibly corresponds to TRBD1 (6 bases). This CDR3 is 14 amino acids long. CDR1 and CDR2 (germline): WNHNN, SYGVQD (reference sequence). V was clipped by 0 bases and J by 11 bases, with 16 bases between them. Written as DNA, the CDR3 is TGCGCCAGCAGTGAGTCAGGGCAGGGACATCACGCTTTCTTT. This codes for CASSESGQGHHAFF.

This clonotype was recorded many times. J is TRBJ2-7 and V is TRBV28; unclear D gene. The V end lost 3 bases, the J end lost 2 bases, and 5 bases lay between the germline ends. CDR3 length: 12 residues. Germline V gene sequence: CDR1 MDHEN, CDR2 SYDVKM. The CDR3 nucleotides are TGTGCCAGCAGTTTCCCGACCTACGAGCAGTACTTC. Its protein product is CASSFPTYEQYF.

This rearrangement joins TRBV6-8 to TRBJ2-7, with 10 bases identical to TRBD2. This CDR3 contains 15 residues. V shed 5 bases, J shed 6 bases, and the junction held 10 bases outside the gene matches. The germline CDR1 and CDR2 sequences are MNHGY and SAAAGT. DNA for the CDR3: TGTGCCAGCAGTCATAGGACTAGCGGCAGGTTCGAGCAGTACTTC. This sequence encodes CASSHRTSGRFEQYF.

Comments on this clonotype: No DNA is shown, since the ends of the CDR3 on it are uncertain; the CDR3 is the one TCRdb lists. V and J are TRBV11-2 and TRBJ2-6. The CDR3 totals 17 residues, both ends included. Per the germline V gene, CDR1 is SGHAT and CDR2 is FQNNGV. Here the CDR3 reads CASSLVYVLSVRAVLRF.

A word on this clonotype: At one of its ends the junction is not consistent with the germline gene, which may arise from a read error. The chain links TRBV5-6 to TRBJ1-1; the match to TRBD1 covers 9 bases. The CDR3 length is 14 residues. Germline V CDR1 and CDR2: SGHDT, YYEEEE. CDR3 DNA sequence: TGTGCCAGCAGTTTGGGACAGGGTAGCGCTGAAGCTTTCTTT. As protein: CASSLGQGSAEAFF.

The chain joins TRBV7-3 to TRBJ2-1, with D possibly matching TRBD2 (5 bases). The CDR3 runs to 15 residues. Trimming stripped 4 bases from V and 4 bases from J, with 14 bases between. Germline V gene data show CDR1 as SGHTA and CDR2 as FQGTGA. CDR3 sequence: CASSSGRVRYNEQFF. DNA of the CDR3: TGTGCCAGCAGCTCCGGGCGGGTCAGGTACAATGAGCAGTTCTTC.

This chain uses TRBV12-3 or TRBV12-4 with TRBJ2-4, with 9 bases that match TRBD2. The J call may be wrong; the DNA end is better matched by TRBJ2-1. CDR3 length: 15 residues. CDR3 nucleotides: TGTGCCAGCAGTTTATGGCTAGCGGGAATCAATGAGCAGTTCTTC. Its protein is CASSLWLAGINEQFF.

The chain joins TRBV5-1 to TRBJ2-3; tentative D call: TRBD2 (7 bases). The V gene's germline CDR1 is SGHRS and CDR2 YFSETQ. The CDR3 totals 16 residues. V was shortened by 1 base and J by 0 bases, with 12 bases between the two germline ends. The CDR3 DNA reads TGCGCCAGCAGCTTGATGGCGGGGGCCAGCACAGATACGCAGTATTTT. Protein product: CASSLMAGASTDTQYF.

This clonotype was observed once. The rearrangement joins TRBV12-3 or TRBV12-4 to TRBJ1-2, with a possible D match to TRBD1 (5 bases). The CDR3 spans 13 residues. V lost 8 bases and J lost 5, with 15 bases in between. The CDR3 coding sequence is TGTGCCAGCGCGCTCGGGGCAGATTATGGCTACACCTTC. It encodes CASALGADYGYTF.

The rearrangement links TRBV6-8 to TRBJ1-1; 7 nucleotides line up with TRBD1. The end of the DNA is better explained by TRBJ1-6, so the J call may be wrong. The CDR3 consists of 14 residues. Germline V gene data show CDR1 as MNHGY and CDR2 as SAAAGT. CDR3 DNA sequence: TGTGCCAGCGGACTACGGACAGGAAGTTCACCCCTCCACTTT. Translating it yields CASGLRTGSSPLHF.

V is TRBV28 and J is TRBJ2-1; 8 bases align to TRBD2. Germline-derived CDR1 and CDR2 are MDHEN and SYDVKM. With 2 bases clipped from V and 0 bases from J, the junction kept 3 bases outside the gene matches. The CDR3 has 16 residues. The CDR3 protein is CASSLTAGGSYNEQFF. In DNA form, the CDR3 reads TGTGCCAGCAGTTTAACGGCGGGGGGCTCCTACAATGAGCAGTTCTTC.